One T cell receptor (beta chain) is described in this entry. The data are from a study of blood T cells in healthy people across ages. This CDR3 comprises 15 residues. Germline CDR1 reads SNHLY; CDR2 reads FYNNEI. The V gene lost 2 bases and the J gene lost 1 base, with 9 bases spanning the gap. Through a sample-barcoded 5' primer and a J-beta primer mix, a second PCR was run for roughly 6 to 12 cycles. TCRdb redid the calling of the 5' RACE reads with MiXCR, one entry per CDR3 protein. Of roughly 1.5 million distinct CDR3 sequences in the sample, under 55% were seen once. Specimen: blood. The J gene is TRBJ1-5, the V gene TRBV2; D gene ambiguous. The TCR was taken from a woman aged 18-30 years in good health. CDR3 bases: TGTGCCAGCAGTGAAATGGTAATGAGCAATCAGCCCCAGCATTTT. Protein sequence: CASSEMVMSNQPQHF.